One T cell receptor (beta chain) is described in this entry. The antigen is unknown. The CDR3 is 16 amino acids. J was trimmed by 3 bases and V by 4 bases; bases with no gene match: 5. Germline CDR1 reads SGHAT; CDR2 reads FQNNGV. The data stem from a study of CD8+ T cells in alopecia areata. Broader study findings: Tofacitinib yielded significantly lower scalp clonality and fewer expanded CD8+ clones among the top 100. Because of a solitary nonresponder, the connection of baseline CD8+ expansion to response stays uncertain.

As the sequencing template, cDNA was produced by extracting RNA and reverse transcribing it. The assay was immunoSEQ multiplex PCR, and TCRdb's table has in-frame clones only and misses some. The data hold over 70,000 clones, with 66% observed a single time. Indicated treatment: oral pan-JAK inhibitor, 5-10 mg twice daily. This specimen was CD8+ T cells sorted from blood, taken at week 24, from a patient treated with tofacitinib. The clonotype was recovered from a human donor with alopecia areata. This rearrangement joins TRBV11-2 to TRBJ2-3; 12 positions match TRBD2. The CDR3: CASSSASGGATDTQYF. The CDR3 nucleotides read TGTGCCAGCAGCTCTGCTAGCGGGGGGGCGACAGATACGCAGTATTTT.